This TCR beta chain was sequenced for a study of Ad26.COV2.S vaccination and SARS-CoV-2 variants. Study as a whole: Ad26.COV2.S shots went into the muscle once or twice, 56 days apart.

Treatment: 15 to 20 received Ad26.COV2.S at low or high dose, single or two shots; about 5 received placebo; per-sample allocation not given. On day 63 after the first injection, vaccine and placebo recipients gave samples. Findings of the study overall: TCR breadth and depth estimates may have understated total T cell responses. Spike-specific responses of CD8+ and CD4+ T cells were reported to display substantial breadth after vaccination.

V was clipped by 5 bases and J by 2 bases, with 14 bases between them. Per the germline V gene, CDR1 is SGDLS and CDR2 is YYNGEE. The CDR3 totals 16 residues. On this clone itself: Its specificity is unknown.

Measured with immunoSEQ multiplex PCR; TCRdb has only the in-frame clones, and not every one. The sample includes 300,000 to 450,000 clones, 70% to 90% of them seen just once. The chain has TRBV9 and TRBJ2-6; D assignment may be TRBD1 or TRBD2 (5 bases each). Sample: peripheral blood, taken in a trial of Ad26.COV2.S vaccine versus placebo. This clonotype was obtained from a person between 18 and 60 years old who received the Ad26.COV2.S COVID-19 vaccine or a placebo. The CDR3 reads CASRGRRDAGANVLTF. CDR3 coding DNA: TGTGCCAGCAGGGGGAGACGGGACGCTGGGGCCAACGTCCTGACTTTC.